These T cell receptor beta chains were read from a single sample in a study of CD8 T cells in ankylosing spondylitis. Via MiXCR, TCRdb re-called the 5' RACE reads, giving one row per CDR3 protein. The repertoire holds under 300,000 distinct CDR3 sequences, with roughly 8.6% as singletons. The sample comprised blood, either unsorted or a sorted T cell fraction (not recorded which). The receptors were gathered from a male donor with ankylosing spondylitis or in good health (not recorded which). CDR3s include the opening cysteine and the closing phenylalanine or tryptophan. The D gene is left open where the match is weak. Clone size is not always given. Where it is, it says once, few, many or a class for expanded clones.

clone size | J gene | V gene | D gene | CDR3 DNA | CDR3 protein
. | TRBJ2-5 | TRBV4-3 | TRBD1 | TGCGCCAGCAGCCTACGGACAGGGGGCAAAATGGGTCAAGAGACCCAGTACTTC | CASSLRTGGKMGQETQYF
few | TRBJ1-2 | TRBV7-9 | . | TGTGCCAGCAGCTTAACACAGCGCTACTATGGCTACACCTTC | CASSLTQRYYGYTF
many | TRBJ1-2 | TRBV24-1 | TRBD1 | TGTGCCACCAGTGAGTCCGGGACAGGGGTCTATGGCTACACCTTC | CATSESGTGVYGYTF
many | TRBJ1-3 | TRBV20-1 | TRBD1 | TGCAGTGCTGTCCCAGGGGGTTCTGGAAACACCATATATTTT | CSAVPGGSGNTIYF
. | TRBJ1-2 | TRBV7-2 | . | TGTGCCAGCAGCTCTGGACAGACAAGAATCGGCTACACCTTC | CASSSGQTRIGYTF
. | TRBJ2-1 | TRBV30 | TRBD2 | TGTGCCTGGAGTCCGGGACTACCACACAATGAGCAGTTCTTC | CAWSPGLPHNEQFF
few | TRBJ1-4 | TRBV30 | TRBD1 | TGTGCCTGGAGTCCGGGACAGGGCGAAAAACTGTTTTTT | CAWSPGQGEKLFF
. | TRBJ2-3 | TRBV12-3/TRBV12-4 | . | TGTGCCAGCAGTTTAGCCGCAGGGGCTAGCACAGATACGCAGTATTTT | CASSLAAGASTDTQYF
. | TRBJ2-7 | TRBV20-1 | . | TGCAGTGCTAGACCCCAGCGGGTGCCCTACGAGCAGTACTTC | CSARPQRVPYEQYF
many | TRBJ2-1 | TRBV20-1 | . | TGCAGTGCTAGAGAGCCGGGACTTGCTTACAATGAGCAGTTCTTC | CSAREPGLAYNEQFF
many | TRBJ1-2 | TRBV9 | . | TGTGCCAGCACCCCCCCGGACGGACGCTATGGCTACACCTTC | CASTPPDGRYGYTF
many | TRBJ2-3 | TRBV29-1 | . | TGCAGCGTTGAAGATCTTCCCGAGGAGGGCGTTAGCACAGATACGCAGTATTTT | CSVEDLPEEGVSTDTQYF
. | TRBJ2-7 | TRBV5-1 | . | TGCGCCAGCAGCTTGGAGTTGGGCCGCGAGCAGTACTTC | CASSLELGREQYF
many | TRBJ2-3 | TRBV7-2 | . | TGTGCCAGCAGTCGAAACGGGGGAGATACGCAGTATTTT | CASSRNGGDTQYF
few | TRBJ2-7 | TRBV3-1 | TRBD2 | TGTGCCAGCAGCCTGGCTGGAGCGGGGGCCTACGAGCAGTACTTC | CASSLAGAGAYEQYF
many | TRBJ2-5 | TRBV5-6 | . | TGTGCCAGCAGCTTTGGGACAACCCAAGAGACCCAGTACTTC | CASSFGTTQETQYF
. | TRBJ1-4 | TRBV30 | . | TGTGCCTGGAGTGTACCCTTGAATGAAAAACTGTTTTTT | CAWSVPLNEKLFF
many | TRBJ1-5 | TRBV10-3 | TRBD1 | TGTGCCATCAGTGAACAGGGGGGTCAGCCCCAGCATTTT | CAISEQGGQPQHF
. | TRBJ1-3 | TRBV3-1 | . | TGTGCCAGCAGCCCGCGTACAGGGTCCAACACCATATATTTT | CASSPRTGSNTIYF
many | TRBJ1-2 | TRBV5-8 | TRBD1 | TGTGCCAGCAGCTTGGGGACAGGGACCTATGGCTACACCTTC | CASSLGTGTYGYTF
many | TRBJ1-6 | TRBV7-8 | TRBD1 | TGTGCCAGCAGCTTACGACAGGGGGCGTTTAGGTCCTATAATTCACCCCTCCACTTT | CASSLRQGAFRSYNSPLHF
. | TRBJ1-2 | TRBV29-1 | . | TGCAGCGCTGTATCCCTCGGGACTAGGGGAGGCTACACCTTC | CSAVSLGTRGGYTF
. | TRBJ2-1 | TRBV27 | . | TGTGCCAGCAGTTTAACAGCGCTTAGCTCCTACAATGAGCAGTTCTTC | CASSLTALSSYNEQFF
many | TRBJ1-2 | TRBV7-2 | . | TGTGCCAGCAGCTTAGGACGCCTGGAGGGCTACACCTTC | CASSLGRLEGYTF
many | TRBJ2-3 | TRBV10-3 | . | TGTGCCATCTCGTCCACCACAGATACGCAGTATTTT | CAISSTTDTQYF
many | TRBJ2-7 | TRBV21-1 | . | TGTGCCAGCAGCAAAGGGGACGCAAGCCCCTCCTACGAGCAGTACTTC | CASSKGDASPSYEQYF
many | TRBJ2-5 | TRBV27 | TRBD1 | TGTGCCAGCAGCTCTCTCGACAGGGGTCATCCGGAGACCCAGTACTTC | CASSSLDRGHPETQYF
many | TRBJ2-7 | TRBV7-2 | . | TGTGCCAGCAGCCCCCTAGCTACCCACGAGCAGTACTTC | CASSPLATHEQYF
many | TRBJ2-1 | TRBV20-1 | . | TGCAGTGCTAGAGAATCCGTCAATGTTTTGGAAAGGGAGCAGTTCTTC | CSARESVNVLEREQFF
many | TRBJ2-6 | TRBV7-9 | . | TGTGCCAGCAGCCCATCGGCGGGGGCCAACGTCCTGACTTTC | CASSPSAGANVLTF
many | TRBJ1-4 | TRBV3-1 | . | TGTGCCAGCAGCCATCGACAGAGTGAAAAACTGTTTTTT | CASSHRQSEKLFF
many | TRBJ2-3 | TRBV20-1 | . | TGCAGTGCTAGAGATCGGACAGGCACAGATACGCAGTATTTT | CSARDRTGTDTQYF
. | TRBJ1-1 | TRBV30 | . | TGTGCCTGGAGTGCCCGGACTAAAGCTTTCTTT | CAWSARTKAFF
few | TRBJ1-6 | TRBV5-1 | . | TGCGCCAGCAGCTTGGGTAGGACGGTGAATAATTCACCCCTCCACTTT | CASSLGRTVNNSPLHF
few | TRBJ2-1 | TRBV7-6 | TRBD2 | TGTGCCAGCAGCTCGGGACTAGCGGGGGGGCTGAATGAGCAGTTCTTC | CASSSGLAGGLNEQFF
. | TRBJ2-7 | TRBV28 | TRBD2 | TGTGCCAGCAGTCCCGCAGGGCGGGAGTTCGGCGAGCAGTACTTC | CASSPAGREFGEQYF
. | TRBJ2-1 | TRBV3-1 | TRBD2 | TGTGCCATCTGTTTACTAGCGGGGGGACGACAGAGCTCCTACAATGAGCAGTTCTTC | CAICLLAGGRQSSYNEQFF
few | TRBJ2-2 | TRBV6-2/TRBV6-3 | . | TGTGCCAGCAGTTACGTTACAGCGAACACCGGGGAGCTGTTTTTT | CASSYVTANTGELFF
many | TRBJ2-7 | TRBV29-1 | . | TGCAGCGTTGTTGTGGGGGCCTACGAGCAGTACTTC | CSVVVGAYEQYF
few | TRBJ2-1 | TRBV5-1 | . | TGCGCCAGCAGCTTGACGCGGGGCGAGCAGTTCTTC | CASSLTRGEQFF
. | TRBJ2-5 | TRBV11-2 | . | TGTGCCAGCAGCTTAGAGGAGTTTCAAGAGACCCAGTACTTC | CASSLEEFQETQYF
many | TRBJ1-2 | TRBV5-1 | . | TGCGCCAGCAGCTTGGTGTCGGAAGGGGCTGGCTACACCTTC | CASSLVSEGAGYTF
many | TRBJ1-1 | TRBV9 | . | TGTGCCAGCAGCGTGGGGCTAGGGAACACTGAAGCTTTCTTT | CASSVGLGNTEAFF
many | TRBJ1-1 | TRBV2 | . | TGTGCCAGCAGCCACACAGTGAACACTGAAGCTTTCTTT | CASSHTVNTEAFF
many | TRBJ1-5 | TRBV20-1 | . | TGCAGTGCTAGCGGGGGAAGCGGCAATCAGCCCCAGCATTTT | CSASGGSGNQPQHF
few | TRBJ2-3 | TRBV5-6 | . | TGTGCCAGCAGCCTCAGTAGGGGAAATACGCAGTATTTT | CASSLSRGNTQYF
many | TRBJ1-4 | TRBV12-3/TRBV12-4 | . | TGTGCCAGCAGTTTACCCGGGGGAGGGCGACGGGAAAAACTGTTTTTT | CASSLPGGGRREKLFF
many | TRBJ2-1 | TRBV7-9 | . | TGTGCCAGCAGCCCCCAAGGATGGGTGAGCTCCTACAATGAGCAGTTCTTC | CASSPQGWVSSYNEQFF
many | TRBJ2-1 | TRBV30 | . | TGTGCCTGGAGTGGGGGCCTTGAGCAGTTCTTC | CAWSGGLEQFF
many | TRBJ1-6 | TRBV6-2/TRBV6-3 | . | TGTGCCAGCAGTCCCGGGACGTCTAATTCACCCCTCCACTTT | CASSPGTSNSPLHF
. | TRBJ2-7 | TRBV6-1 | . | TGTGCCAGCAAGGCAGGGCCCTACGAGCAGTACTTC | CASKAGPYEQYF
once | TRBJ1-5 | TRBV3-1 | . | TGTGCCAGCAGCCAAGGGGGGATAAGCAATCAGCCCCAGCATTTT | CASSQGGISNQPQHF
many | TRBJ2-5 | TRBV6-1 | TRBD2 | TGTGCCAGCAGACCCGGACTAGCGCTAGAGACCCAGTACTTC | CASRPGLALETQYF
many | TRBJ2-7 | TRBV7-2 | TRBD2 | TGTGCCAGCAGCACTAGCGGGGCCTACGAGCAGTACTTC | CASSTSGAYEQYF
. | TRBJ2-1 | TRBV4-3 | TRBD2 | TGCGCCAGCAGCCGCTGGACTAGCGGGGGGGCGGGCAATGAGCAGTTCTTC | CASSRWTSGGAGNEQFF
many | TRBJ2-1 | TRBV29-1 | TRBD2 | TGCAGCTCTAGCGGGGGGGTCTACAATGAGCAGTTCTTC | CSSSGGVYNEQFF